Below, one T cell receptor beta chain is given with its context. Its antigen remains unknown. This entry belongs to a study of radiation and T cells in renal cell carcinoma. Overall study: Nephrectomy followed 15 Gy stereotactic body radiation by 4 weeks. Study-wide results and limits: In blood, top tumor clones expanded by 2 weeks, shrinking by 4.

Profiled with immunoSEQ multiplex PCR; TCRdb holds only in-frame clones, not every one. The table has around 140,000 clones, over 80% seen once. Time point noted: baseline pretreatment blood. Treatment indicated: 15 Gy SBRT to primary tumor, nephrectomy 4 weeks later. Blood was sampled at baseline, 2 weeks and 4 weeks after SBRT. This renal cell carcinoma was of the clear cell type. From germline, CDR1 is SGHRS and CDR2 YFSETQ. The CDR3 totals 14 residues. After removal of 5 bases from V and 1 base from J, the junction contained 0 bases not matched to a gene. Sample: blood, taken from a patient whose treatment included radiotherapy and nephrectomy. The source of this sequence is a woman between 50 and 59 years old with renal cell carcinoma. J is TRBJ2-2 and V is TRBV5-1; 9 positions match TRBD2. The CDR3 DNA is TGCGCCAGCAGGACTAGCGGGAACACCGGGGAGCTGTTTTTT. Translated: CASRTSGNTGELFF.